Below are 9 T cell receptor beta chains sequenced from a single sample in a study of blood T cell repertoires in COVID-19. TCRdb's copy holds only in-frame clones and misses some; the assay was immunoSEQ multiplex PCR. The data contain about 250,000 clones, more than 75% of them singletons. Sequenced: peripheral blood. Every receptor here comes from a woman aged 80 or over with COVID-19, enrolled during active disease.

CDR3 in amino acids: CASSLGGQVHEQFF. The DNA of the CDR3 is TGTGCCAGCAGCTTAGGAGGACAGGTTCATGAGCAGTTCTTC. This chain links TRBV7-2 with TRBJ2-1; 7 bases map to TRBD1. Germline CDR1 and CDR2: SGHTA and FQGNSA. Trimming cost V 1 base and J 8 bases; bases outside gene matches: 5. CDR3 length: 14 amino acids.

The V call is TRBV4-1, the J call TRBJ1-3; D not resolved. Germline values: CDR1 MGHRA, CDR2 YSYEKL. The CDR3 is made up of 14 amino acids. Trimming took 0 bases from V and 4 from J, leaving 7 bases between them. CDR3 amino acids: CASSQDARGNTIYF. As DNA, the CDR3 is TGCGCCAGCAGCCAAGATGCCAGGGGAAACACCATATATTTT.

The gene calls are TRBV10-3 and TRBJ2-5; tentatively, D is TRBD1 (6 bases). CDR3 size: 15 residues. CDR1 is ENHRY and CDR2 is SYGVKD in the germline V gene. The germline V and J ends were trimmed by 4 bases and 3 bases, with 15 bases remaining between them. The CDR3 nucleotides are TGTGCCATCAGTGTTGACAGGTCTGGGGAAGAGACCCAGTACTTC. Translating it yields CAISVDRSGEETQYF.

The chain recombines TRBV5-1 with TRBJ2-3; 8 bases are a match to TRBD2. The CDR3 loop spans 15 amino acids. Germline CDR1 is SGHRS and CDR2 is YFSETQ. Trimming removed 5 bases from V and 4 bases from J; junction bases left unmatched: 9. The CDR3 region has the DNA TGCGCCAGCAGTCCGAGCGGGGGTCGGGCAGATACGCAGTATTTT. Translated: CASSPSGGRADTQYF.

The chain uses TRBV6-2 or TRBV6-3 and TRBJ2-2; D remains ambiguous. The germline gives CDR1 MNHEY, CDR2 SVGEGT. The CDR3 covers 15 residues. Trimming cost V 4 bases and J 1 base, with 10 bases left between them. The CDR3 region is CASSSAGMNTGELFF. CDR3 sequence (DNA): TGTGCCAGCAGTTCTGCCGGTATGAACACCGGGGAGCTGTTTTTT.

The chain recombines TRBV30 with TRBJ1-1, with 7 bases matching TRBD1. The CDR3 runs to 14 residues. V shed 3 bases and J 4 bases; nucleotides not matched to a gene: 8. From germline, CDR1 is GTSNPN and CDR2 SVGIG (reference sequence). The CDR3 spells CAWRAQGGGTEAFF. The CDR3 DNA is TGTGCCTGGAGGGCCCAGGGGGGAGGCACTGAAGCTTTCTTT.

V gene TRBV9 combines with J gene TRBJ2-3, with D perhaps matching TRBD2 (5 bases). The CDR3 sequence is 15 residues long. Germline values: CDR1 SGDLS, CDR2 YYNGEE. The germline V and J ends were trimmed by 0 bases and 1 base, with 9 bases remaining between them. Here the CDR3 DNA reads TGTGCCAGCAGCGTAGGTGGGAGAGGCACAGATACGCAGTATTTT. This sequence encodes CASSVGGRGTDTQYF.

V usage is TRBV7-8 and J usage is TRBJ1-6, with a tentative D call TRBD1 (6 bases). CDR3 length: 17 amino acids. Germline V gene data show CDR1 as SGHVS and CDR2 as FQNEAQ. Trimming removed 5 bases from V and 1 base from J, with 15 bases in between. The CDR3 here is CASSAGGGGSYNSPLHF. CDR3 nucleotides: TGTGCCAGCAGCGCGGGAGGGGGGGGATCCTATAATTCACCCCTCCACTTT.

The gene calls are TRBV10-1 and TRBJ2-3, with 10 nucleotides matching TRBD1. The CDR3 totals 15 residues. The J segment lost 6 bases and the V segment lost 5 bases, leaving 8 bases of the junction unmatched. Germline CDR1 is WNHNN and CDR2 is SYGVQD (reference sequence). Here the CDR3 reads CASSRRDRGPDTQYF. Written as DNA, the CDR3 is TGCGCCAGCAGTCGCCGGGACAGGGGCCCGGATACGCAGTATTTT.